These 10 T cell receptor beta chains originate from one sample sequenced in a study of identical twins. TCRdb re-analysed the 5' RACE reads in MiXCR, keeping a single row per CDR3 protein. Among 500,000 or so distinct CDR3 sequences, less than 25% were seen once, and the ten largest hold about 0.91%. A further study also used this sample, focusing on T cells expressing NK-cell markers.

The sequenced material came from CD4+ T cells sorted from blood. All receptors derive from a woman aged 18-29 years in good health.

The chain carries TRBV12-3 or TRBV12-4 and TRBJ2-1, with D tentatively TRBD1 or TRBD2 (6 bases each). V was cut by 2 bases and J by 3 bases, with 14 bases left in between. The CDR3 consists of 16 residues. CDR3: CASSLPGAGIYNEQFF. The CDR3 nucleotides read TGTGCCAGCAGTTTACCGGGGGCAGGGATCTACAATGAGCAGTTCTTC.

There are a few counts of this clonotype. This chain connects TRBV5-1 to TRBJ1-1; TRBD1 is a possible D gene (5 bases). Germline values: CDR1 SGHRS, CDR2 YFSETQ. V was shortened by 4 bases and J by 4 bases, with 17 bases between the two germline ends. The CDR3 runs to 15 residues. The CDR3 loop reads CASSPGEPGTTEAFF. CDR3 bases: TGCGCCAGCAGCCCGGGGGAGCCGGGAACCACTGAAGCTTTCTTT.

The genes are TRBV11-2 and TRBJ2-1; no clear D gene. Trimming shortened V by 0 bases and J by 3 bases, and 12 bases separated the two germline ends. The CDR3 covers 16 residues. Germline assignment: CDR1 SGHAT and CDR2 FQNNGV. CDR3 sequence (DNA): TGTGCCAGCAGCTTAGAGGGCGGAGCCCTCTACAATGAGCAGTTCTTC. It translates to CASSLEGGALYNEQFF.

This clonotype was seen repeatedly, ten times or more. V gene TRBV5-5 combines with J gene TRBJ2-3, with TRBD1 as a possible D gene (5 bases). Between the trimmed V and J ends, which lost 6 bases and 2 bases, there was a span of 10 bases. CDR3 size: 13 residues. Germline assignment: CDR1 SGHKS and CDR2 YYEKEE (reference sequence). Here the CDR3 reads CASKGQYTDTQYF. The CDR3 DNA reads TGTGCCAGCAAAGGACAATACACAGATACGCAGTATTTT.

This clonotype was found once. This sequence joins TRBV29-1 and TRBJ2-7, with a weak D call TRBD2 (7 bases). The CDR3 spans 13 residues. The V end lost 3 bases, the J end lost 3 bases, and 12 bases lay between the germline ends. Germline V CDR1 and CDR2: SQVTM, ANQGSEA. This chain's CDR3 is CSVDRGAGYEQYF. CDR3 DNA sequence: TGCAGCGTTGACCGGGGGGCGGGCTACGAGCAGTACTTC.

The V gene is TRBV10-3, the J gene TRBJ2-3, with TRBD1 matching over 8 bases. The V gene's germline CDR1 is ENHRY and CDR2 SYGVKD. Losses at the gene ends were 3 bases for V and 10 bases for J; bases not matched to a gene: 6. CDR3 length equals 13 residues. The CDR3 region is CAISETGGISQYF. The CDR3, as DNA: TGTGCCATCAGTGAAACAGGGGGTATTTCGCAGTATTTT.

This clonotype was detected ten times or more. The chain is built from TRBV5-1 and TRBJ2-1; 7 positions match TRBD1. The CDR3 sequence is 14 residues long. Trimming at V came to 0 bases and at J to 4 bases, leaving 1 base not matched to a gene. Germline loops: CDR1 SGHRS, CDR2 YFSETQ. CDR3 loop: CASSLGDSYNEQFF. CDR3 DNA: TGCGCCAGCAGCTTGGGGGACAGTTACAATGAGCAGTTCTTC. The full variable domain, its missing parts supplied by reference TRBV5-1 and TRBJ2-1, is KAGVTQTPRYLIKTRGQQVTLSCSPISGHRSVSWYQQTPGQGLQFLFEYFSETQRNKGNFPGRFSGRQFSNSRSEMNVSTLELGDSALYLCASSLGDSYNEQFFGPGTRLTVL.

The V gene is TRBV6-1, the J gene TRBJ2-7; D remains unclear. Germline CDR1 MNHNS, CDR2 SASEGT. The CDR3 is 15 residues long. With 4 bases removed from V and 3 bases from J, the gap between germline ends came to 16 bases. CDR3 loop: CASSGVATHNYEQYF. CDR3 coding DNA: TGTGCCAGCAGTGGTGTCGCGACCCACAACTACGAGCAGTACTTC.

This clonotype has ten or more counts. This rearrangement joins TRBV25-1 to TRBJ1-6, with TRBD1 identical over 7 bases. The CDR3 totals 13 residues. Looked up from germline, CDR1 is MGHDK and CDR2 is SYGVNS. V lost 8 bases to trimming and J lost 7 bases; unmatched junction nucleotides: 5. CDR3 nucleotides: TGTGCCAGCCTGGGGACAGCGAATTCACCCCTCCACTTT. Its translation is CASLGTANSPLHF.

This clonotype has at least ten counts. The chain is built from TRBV5-1 and TRBJ2-7; the D is unclear. Looked up from germline, CDR1 is SGHRS and CDR2 is YFSETQ. This CDR3 comprises 13 residues. V gave up 4 bases and J gave up 3 bases, with 11 bases separating them. This CDR3 is CASSNPDLYEQYF. Here the CDR3 DNA reads TGCGCCAGCAGCAATCCGGATCTCTACGAGCAGTACTTC.